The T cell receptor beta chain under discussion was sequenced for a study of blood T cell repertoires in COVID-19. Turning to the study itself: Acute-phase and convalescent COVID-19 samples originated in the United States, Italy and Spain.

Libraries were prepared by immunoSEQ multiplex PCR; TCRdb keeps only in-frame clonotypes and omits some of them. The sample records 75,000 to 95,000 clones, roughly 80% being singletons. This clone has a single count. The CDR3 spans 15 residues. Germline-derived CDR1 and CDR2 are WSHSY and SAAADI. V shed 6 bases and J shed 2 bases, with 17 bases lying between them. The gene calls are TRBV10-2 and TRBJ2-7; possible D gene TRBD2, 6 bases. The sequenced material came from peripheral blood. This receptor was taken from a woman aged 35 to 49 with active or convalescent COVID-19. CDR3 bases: TGCGCCAGCAGGACGGGTTTAGCGGTTACCTACGAGCAGTACTTC. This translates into CASRTGLAVTYEQYF.